The present entry profiles one T cell receptor beta chain with its context. The data were obtained in a study of CD8 T cells in Susac syndrome. Reverse transcription of about 0.5 to 1 ug RNA was carried out with random hexamers. The immunoSEQ assay covered 54 Vbeta and 13 Jbeta segments for CDR3. TCRdb redid the calling of the immunoSEQ multiplex PCR reads with MiXCR, one entry per CDR3 protein. Counted here are about 200,000 distinct CDR3 sequences, approximately 95% occurring once; the ten biggest clones make up about 0.1%. V was pared by 8 bases and J by 5 bases, with 7 bases of the junction left unmatched. The CDR3 sequence is 13 residues long. Germline V gene sequence: CDR1 SGHDT, CDR2 YYEEEE. Sequencing of TCR beta covered CD8+ and CD4+ T cells obtained from blood. Healthy donors were controls matched for age and sex. Negative isolation yielded the CD8+ and CD4+ T cells, while FACS enriched the TEMRA cells.

The source is a human donor in good health. The sample consisted of CD4+ T cells from PBMCs. V usage is TRBV5-6 and J usage is TRBJ2-1; TRBD2 aligns across 7 bases. CDR3 protein: CASVAGYNNEQFF. CDR3 DNA sequence: TGTGCCAGTGTAGCGGGCTATAACAATGAGCAGTTCTTC.